This TCR beta chain was captured in a study of blood T cell repertoires in COVID-19. Across the whole study: The United States, Italy and Spain supplied acute and convalescent COVID-19 samples. PBMCs, B-cell-depleted T cells, or T cells were the source of the cDNA or gDNA that made up the material.

Per the original methods: From reference gene primer amplification, estimates of nucleated cell counts were derived. The method was immunoSEQ multiplex PCR; TCRdb's version includes in-frame clones alone and lacks a portion of them. The DNA gave D and trimming, while V, J and clone size come from that table. The repertoire holds under 150,000 clones, with about 80% as singletons. The V end lost 0 bases, the J end lost 6 bases, and 9 bases lay between the germline ends. The CDR3 consists of 14 residues. Germline CDR1 reads LGHNA; CDR2 reads YNFKEQ. V usage is TRBV4-2 and J usage is TRBJ2-1; maybe TRBD2 (6 bases). The sequenced sample was peripheral blood. The source is a man between 60 and 75 years old with acute or convalescent COVID-19. For the CDR3, the DNA is TGTGCCAGCAGCCAAGATCAGGGAGGCAATGAGCAGTTCTTC. It yields the protein CASSQDQGGNEQFF.